A single sample is the source of the 2 T cell receptor beta chains below, sequenced in a study of blood T cell repertoires in COVID-19. TCRdb keeps only in-frame clones here, not all; method: immunoSEQ multiplex PCR. The data hold 200,000 or so clones, with 88% observed a single time. Material: peripheral blood. The receptors stem from a man between 65 and 85 years old with acute or convalescent COVID-19.

This sequence joins TRBV5-6 and TRBJ2-2; 7 nucleotides match TRBD1. Germline V gene data show CDR1 as SGHDT and CDR2 as YYEEEE. Trimming cost V 4 bases and J 3 bases; bases outside gene matches: 9. This CDR3 has 16 amino acids. The CDR3 DNA sequence: TGTGCCAGCAGCCTGGGGACAGCCGCGTACACCGGGGAGCTGTTTTTT. This gives the protein CASSLGTAAYTGELFF.

Regarding this clone: Other nucleotide sequences from this sample produce the same CDR3. The chain combines TRBV28 with TRBJ2-2; no definite D call. The CDR3 is made up of 12 amino acids. Germline V gene sequence: CDR1 MDHEN, CDR2 SYDVKM. Trimming took 5 bases from V and 2 from J, leaving 3 bases between them. The CDR3 here is CASSLNTGELFF. The CDR3 region has the DNA TGTGCCAGCAGTCTAAACACCGGGGAGCTGTTTTTT.